Each of the 23 T cell receptor beta chains below was sequenced from the same sample in a study of blood T cell repertoires in COVID-19. The protocol was immunoSEQ multiplex PCR, while the TCRdb copy is restricted to in-frame clones and leaves out a portion. The table lists fewer than 120,000 clones, approximately 90% of them singletons, with approximately 3.5% in the top ten. The sequenced sample was peripheral blood. All receptors derive from a woman aged 45 to 65 with acute or convalescent COVID-19.

The rearrangement joins TRBV5-4 to TRBJ2-2; 13 bases are shared with TRBD2. CDR1 and CDR2 from the germline V gene are SGHNT and YYREEE (reference sequence). This CDR3 contains 16 residues. V trimming: 4 bases; J trimming: 7 bases; junction bases outside the gene matches: 7. CDR3 nucleotide sequence: TGTGCCAGCAGCACCGGACTAGCGGGAGTTGACGGGGAGCTGTTTTTT. This translates into CASSTGLAGVDGELFF.

This chain uses TRBV6-1 with TRBJ1-2; D perhaps matches TRBD1 (5 bases). V shed 3 bases and J shed 8 bases, with 10 bases lying between them. The germline V gene encodes CDR1 MNHNS and CDR2 SASEGT. The CDR3 has 12 residues. The CDR3 DNA reads TGTGCCAGCAGTGATGGGGGGATGGGCTACACCTTC. Residues: CASSDGGMGYTF.

V and J are TRBV28 and TRBJ2-7, with D perhaps matching TRBD1 (6 bases). In germline, CDR1 is MDHEN, CDR2 SYDVKM. Between the trimmed V and J ends, which lost 3 bases and 3 bases, there was a span of 12 bases. The length of the CDR3 is 14 residues. The CDR3 coding sequence is TGTGCCAGCAGTTTGAACGACAGGCTCTACGAGCAGTACTTC. Its protein product is CASSLNDRLYEQYF.

This clone has just one count. The genes are TRBV5-5 and TRBJ2-7; 8 nucleotides match TRBD1. The CDR3 is 14 residues long. Germline V gene data show CDR1 as SGHKS and CDR2 as YYEKEE (reference sequence). V shed 4 bases and J 2 bases; nucleotides not matched to a gene: 5. The CDR3 bases are TGTGCCAGCAGCCCCGGACAGGGACCCTACGAGCAGTACTTC. Translating it yields CASSPGQGPYEQYF. The full variable domain, completed using reference TRBV5-5 and TRBJ2-7, is DAGVTQSPTHLIKTRGQQVTLRCSPISGHKSVSWYQQVLGQGPQFIFQYYEKEERGRGNFPDRFSARQFPNYSSELNVNALLLGDSALYLCASSPGQGPYEQYFGPGTRLTVT.

The J gene is TRBJ1-1, the V gene TRBV5-5, with a tentative D call TRBD1 (5 bases). Germline CDR1 is SGHKS and CDR2 is YYEKEE (reference sequence). Trimming removed 5 bases from V and 5 bases from J, with 19 bases in between. The CDR3 runs 15 residues. CDR3 DNA: TGTGCCAGCAGTACTGGTCCCCGGGAGGGGACTGAAGCTTTCTTT. Its protein is CASSTGPREGTEAFF.

The V and J genes are TRBV3-1 (or the pseudogene TRBV3-2) and TRBJ2-3; TRBD2 matches 7 bases. CDR1 and CDR2 (germline): LGHDT, YNNKEL (reference sequence). After removal of 1 base from V and 3 bases from J, the junction contained 4 bases not matched to a gene. The CDR3 consists of 15 residues. CDR3 in amino acids: CASSQGLRETDTQYF. CDR3 DNA: TGTGCCAGCAGCCAAGGTTTGCGGGAGACAGATACGCAGTATTTT.

V is TRBV4-1 and J is TRBJ1-2; a weak D match, TRBD1 (5 bases). Germline V CDR1 and CDR2: MGHRA, YSYEKL. The length of the CDR3 is 20 residues. V was pared by 3 bases and J by 5 bases, with 31 bases between. Here the CDR3 DNA reads TGCGCCAGCAGCCAGGAGTCCGCCCGGGCGGCGGGGCCGGCAAGGTATGGCTACACCTTC. Its translation: CASSQESARAAGPARYGYTF.

The chain employs TRBV29-1 and TRBJ2-7; TRBD2 matches 7 bases. Trimming took 1 base from V and 7 from J; bases not matched to a gene: 4. CDR1 and CDR2 (germline): SQVTM, ANQGSEA. The CDR3 has 12 residues. CDR3 in amino acids: CSVEAGGREQYF. CDR3 coding DNA: TGCAGCGTTGAAGCGGGGGGACGAGAGCAGTACTTC.

The chain is built from TRBV7-8 and TRBJ2-2, with 12 bases fitting TRBD2. Germline lookup yields CDR1 SGHVS and CDR2 FQNEAQ. The J segment lost 6 bases and the V segment lost 2 bases, leaving 4 bases of the junction unmatched. The CDR3 length is 16 residues. The CDR3 here is CASSLSASGRAGELFF. The CDR3, as DNA: TGTGCCAGCAGCTTATCAGCTAGCGGGAGGGCCGGGGAGCTGTTTTTT.

J is TRBJ2-7 and V is TRBV19; D possibly corresponds to TRBD2 (6 bases). Germline lookup yields CDR1 LNHDA and CDR2 SQIVND (reference sequence). Trimming took 8 bases from V and 7 from J, leaving 24 bases between them. The CDR3 consists of 15 residues. The DNA for the CDR3 is TGTGCCAGTGCTCCCCGTGGAGGGGTCAGTGGTGAGCAGTACTTC. Amino acids: CASAPRGGVSGEQYF.

This sequence joins TRBV30 and TRBJ1-2; 7 bases are a match to TRBD1. Unmatched junction bases numbered 5, after V lost 5 bases and J lost 2 bases. The CDR3 spans 13 residues. Germline lookup yields CDR1 GTSNPN and CDR2 SVGIG (reference sequence). The chain's CDR3 is CAWAPQGNYGYTF. The CDR3 nucleotides are TGTGCCTGGGCACCACAGGGGAACTATGGCTACACCTTC.

In this sample, this clone turned up once. The rearrangement links TRBV30 to TRBJ1-3; weak D call: TRBD1 (5 bases). The CDR3 consists of 14 residues. The germline CDR1 and CDR2 sequences are GTSNPN and SVGIG (reference sequence). Trimming took off 1 base at V and 2 bases at J, with 9 bases between the two ends. CDR3 in amino acids: CAWSEGQAGNTIYF. CDR3 in DNA: TGTGCCTGGAGTGAGGGGCAAGCTGGAAACACCATATATTTT.

J is TRBJ2-1 and V is TRBV3-1 (or the pseudogene TRBV3-2); 11 bases are a match to TRBD2. The germline CDR1 and CDR2 sequences are LGHDT and YNNKEL (reference sequence). The CDR3 consists of 22 residues. V lost 4 bases and J lost 7; bases outside the gene matches: 27. CDR3 DNA sequence: TGTGCCAGCAGCCTTCGTTTAGCGGGAGGGCCGGGAAAAGATTTACGAATGAATGAGCAGTTCTTC. Encoded protein: CASSLRLAGGPGKDLRMNEQFF.

CDR3 in DNA: TGTGCCACCAGCAGAGATGGGACAGGGTTGACCGGGGAGCTGTTTTTT. Its protein is CATSRDGTGLTGELFF. V and J are TRBV15 and TRBJ2-2, with 9 positions matching TRBD1. The germline CDR1 and CDR2 sequences are LNHNV and YYDKDF (reference sequence). V lost 0 bases and J lost 5; bases outside the gene matches: 4. This CDR3 has 16 residues.

The genes are TRBV9 and TRBJ2-2; 7 nucleotides line up with TRBD1. The CDR3 is made up of 13 amino acids. Germline V CDR1 and CDR2: SGDLS, YYNGEE. The junction had 5 bases not matched to a gene; V was cut back by 7 bases and J by 5 bases. The CDR3 reads CASATGRTGELFF. The CDR3 nucleotides are TGTGCCAGCGCGACAGGGCGGACCGGGGAGCTGTTTTTT. The complete variable domain, with remaining parts taken from reference TRBV9 and TRBJ2-2, reads DSGVTQTPKHLITATGQRVTLRCSPRSGDLSVYWYQQSLDQGLQFLIQYYNGEERAKGNILERFSAQQFPDLHSELNLSSLELGDSALYFCASATGRTGELFFGEGSRLTVL.

This rearrangement joins TRBV18 to TRBJ2-2; the D is unclear. Germline V lookup: CDR1 KGHSH, CDR2 LQKENI. The CDR3 spans 13 residues. The V end lost 1 base, the J end lost 6 bases, and 6 bases lay between the germline ends. CDR3 amino acids: CASSPLAPGELFF. CDR3 DNA: TGTGCCAGCTCACCACTAGCCCCCGGGGAGCTGTTTTTT.

The V gene is TRBV19, the J gene TRBJ2-2, with TRBD1 matching over 7 bases. V was clipped by 5 bases and J by 4 bases; unmatched bases: 7. Germline CDR1 reads LNHDA; CDR2 reads SQIVND (reference sequence). This CDR3 has 15 amino acids. The CDR3 DNA reads as TGTGCCAGTAGTCTCGGGACAGATTCCACCGGGGAGCTGTTTTTT. Translating it yields CASSLGTDSTGELFF.

This clone came up a few times. The chain joins TRBV29-1 to TRBJ1-1, with no clear D. Trimming removed 7 bases at V and 0 bases at J, with 6 bases between. Germline CDR1 reads SQVTM; CDR2 reads ANQGSEA. CDR3 length equals 11 residues. The CDR3 protein is CSGHLNTEAFF. Written as DNA, the CDR3 is TGCAGCGGTCACTTGAACACTGAAGCTTTCTTT.

The chain recombines TRBV19 with TRBJ1-1; possible D gene TRBD1, 5 bases. The CDR3 length is 14 residues. Germline CDR1 reads LNHDA; CDR2 reads SQIVND (reference sequence). V lost 7 bases and J lost 3, with 15 bases in between. The CDR3 reads CASTLGPQDTEAFF. The CDR3 DNA sequence: TGTGCCAGTACCTTGGGGCCGCAGGACACTGAAGCTTTCTTT.

The chain carries TRBV5-1 and TRBJ2-3, with no clear D. The CDR3 length is 12 residues. Between the trimmed V and J ends, which lost 1 base and 6 bases, there was a span of 6 bases. Germline values: CDR1 SGHRS, CDR2 YFSETQ. The CDR3 is CASSLLLDTQYF. The CDR3 DNA sequence: TGCGCCAGCAGCTTGCTTCTGGATACGCAGTATTTT.

This rearrangement joins TRBV19 to TRBJ2-2; 10 nucleotides line up with TRBD2. Germline CDR1 LNHDA, CDR2 SQIVND (reference sequence). The CDR3 consists of 16 residues. Trimming cost V 6 bases and J 1 base; bases outside gene matches: 5. CDR3 region: CASRDGLAVNTGELFF. In DNA form, the CDR3 reads TGTGCCAGTAGGGACGGACTAGCGGTGAACACCGGGGAGCTGTTTTTT.

This chain uses TRBV21-1 with TRBJ2-2; the table's D call of TRBD1 was not tested on the DNA. TRBV21-1 is recorded as a pseudogene. The CDR3 has 16 residues. This chain's CDR3 is CASSKEGTGDTGELFF. The CDR3 coding sequence is TGTGCCAGCAGCAAAGAAGGGACAGGGGACACCGGGGAGCTGTTTTTT.

The chain combines TRBV15 with TRBJ2-1; 12 bases fit TRBD2. The CDR3 has 16 residues. V dropped 0 bases and J dropped 9; count of bases not matched to a gene: 6. Germline lookup yields CDR1 LNHNV and CDR2 YYDKDF (reference sequence). CDR3 bases: TGTGCCACCAGCAGAGATAAACTAGCGGGAGGTGGTGAGCAGTTCTTC. It yields the protein CATSRDKLAGGGEQFF.